What follows describes a single T cell receptor beta chain. Germline assignment: CDR1 SGHDN and CDR2 FVKESK. Trimming stripped 4 bases from V and 1 base from J, with 10 bases between. The CDR3 is 14 residues long. Template amounts of 300 to 350 ng DNA, tens of thousands of T cell genomes, were employed in unsorted PBMC replicate PCRs. Only in-frame clones appear in the TCRdb table, and some are missing; sequencing was by immunoSEQ multiplex PCR. The profile covers 520,000 or so clones, with roughly 78% appearing a single time and about an eighth taken by the ten largest. The donors, healthy adults who were HIV-negative, had experienced no recent acute infections or vaccinations. Donors were Caucasian adults residing in Nashville, Tennessee, USA. The sample is drawn from a study of shared clonotypes between healthy human individuals. Study overall: With ages of 18 to 49, the donors were a couple of women and a few men.

The chain recombines TRBV14 with TRBJ1-1; D unresolved. The sample consisted of PBMCs. This sequence originates from a woman aged 40 to 50 in good health. Some clones in this sample may be carry-over from other donors' samples. The CDR3 DNA reads as TGTGCCAGCAGCCCCCGGATGGAGAACACTGAAGCTTTCTTT. Its protein is CASSPRMENTEAFF.